Described below is a single T cell receptor beta chain sequence and its context. This CDR3 has 15 residues. CDR1 and CDR2 from the germline V gene are SQVTM and ANQGSEA. The V gene lost 3 bases and the J gene lost 2 bases, with 16 bases spanning the gap. This sample was included in a study of control samples from healthy donors and cancer patients. Generated by immunoSEQ multiplex PCR, the TCRdb table keeps only in-frame clones and is missing some. The data show about 53,000 clones, with around 90% seen just once and over 12% held by the top ten. The source is a man between 60 and 75 years old with head and neck cancer. The chain is built from TRBV29-1 and TRBJ2-5, with a weak D call TRBD2 (7 bases). The sequencing sample was made of PBMCs. The CDR3 sequence is CSVDGWGGYQETQYF. Here the CDR3 DNA reads TGCAGCGTTGATGGGTGGGGGGGCTATCAAGAGACCCAGTACTTC.